This TCR beta chain originates from a study of blood T cell repertoires in COVID-19. The CDR3 spans 16 residues. With 4 bases clipped from V and 14 bases from J, the junction kept 17 bases outside the gene matches. Germline-derived CDR1 and CDR2 are LGHDT and YNNKEL (reference sequence). Per the original methods: Cell counts per sample came from amplifying reference gene primers. Using immunoSEQ multiplex PCR, the repertoire was profiled, and TCRdb retains in-frame clones only, with some absent. V and J calls and clone size follow that table, whereas D and trimming were derived from the DNA. The sample yields approximately 110,000 clones, around 83% seen once.

V usage is TRBV3-1 (or the pseudogene TRBV3-2) and J usage is TRBJ2-1; 10 bases align to TRBD2. The source material was peripheral blood. The TCR comes from a woman aged 80 or older with acute or convalescent COVID-19. CDR3: CASSPRLEGSGRAEFF. DNA of the CDR3: TGTGCCAGCAGCCCCAGGCTTGAGGGGAGCGGGAGGGCCGAGTTCTTC.